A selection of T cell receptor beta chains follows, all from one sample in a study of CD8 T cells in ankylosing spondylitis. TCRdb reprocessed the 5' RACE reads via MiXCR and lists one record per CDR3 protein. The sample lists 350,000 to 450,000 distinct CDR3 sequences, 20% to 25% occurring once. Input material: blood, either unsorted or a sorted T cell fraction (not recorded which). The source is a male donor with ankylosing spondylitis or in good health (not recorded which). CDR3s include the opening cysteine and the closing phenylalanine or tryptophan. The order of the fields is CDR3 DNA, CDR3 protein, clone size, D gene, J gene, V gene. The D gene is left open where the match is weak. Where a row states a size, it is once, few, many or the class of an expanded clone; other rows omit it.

DNA: TGCAGCGTTGAAGAGAGGGGCAGGGAGACCCAGTACTTC
CDR3: CSVEERGRETQYF
size: -
D: -
J: TRBJ2-5
V: TRBV29-1

DNA: TGTGCCAGCTCACCACCTCACTACGAGCAGTACTTC
CDR3: CASSPPHYEQYF
size: few
D: -
J: TRBJ2-7
V: TRBV18

DNA: TGTGCCTGGAGTGCCTATAATTCACCCCTCCACTTT
CDR3: CAWSAYNSPLHF
size: -
D: -
J: TRBJ1-6
V: TRBV30

DNA: TGCAGCGAGCTGAGGGGGGGGGCCCCAGATACGCAGTATTTT
CDR3: CSELRGGAPDTQYF
size: -
D: -
J: TRBJ2-3
V: TRBV29-1

DNA: TGTGCCAGCAGCACGGGACAGACCAACACAGATACGCAGTATTTT
CDR3: CASSTGQTNTDTQYF
size: -
D: TRBD1
J: TRBJ2-3
V: TRBV7-2

DNA: TGTGCCACCAGCAGTACCTTGTCCGGGGTGACCTTTGGGGGTGAGCAGTTCTTC
CDR3: CATSSTLSGVTFGGEQFF
size: -
D: -
J: TRBJ2-1
V: TRBV15

DNA: TGCGCCAGCAGCCATGAAGGACAAGTTAATGAAAAACTGTTTTTT
CDR3: CASSHEGQVNEKLFF
size: -
D: -
J: TRBJ1-4
V: TRBV4-1

DNA: TGTGCCAGCAGTGAAGGAACCGGCCAGGGTAATGAAAAACTGTTTTTT
CDR3: CASSEGTGQGNEKLFF
size: -
D: -
J: TRBJ1-4
V: TRBV6-1

DNA: TGTGCCGTCCAAGGGGAGGTTGGTGACGAGCAGTACTTC
CDR3: CAVQGEVGDEQYF
size: -
D: -
J: TRBJ2-7
V: TRBV12-3/TRBV12-4

DNA: TGTGCCAGCAGTTCGGGAGGGCCCGGGGGGGAATACTTC
CDR3: CASSSGGPGGEYF
size: many
D: TRBD2
J: TRBJ2-5
V: TRBV12-3/TRBV12-4

DNA: TGTGCCAGCAGTTACCTGGTCAGGGAGGGTGGCTACACCTTC
CDR3: CASSYLVREGGYTF
size: -
D: -
J: TRBJ1-2
V: TRBV6-5

DNA: TGTGCCAGCAGTTTACCTCCGGGATCCGAAGAGACCCAGTACTTC
CDR3: CASSLPPGSEETQYF
size: few
D: -
J: TRBJ2-5
V: TRBV28

DNA: TGCAGTGCTAGAGATCTCACTAGCGGGGCCCCCCTAGACACCGGGGAGCTGTTTTTT
CDR3: CSARDLTSGAPLDTGELFF
size: -
D: TRBD2
J: TRBJ2-2
V: TRBV20-1

DNA: TGCGCCAGCAGCCAAGTTCCAGGGCCGGAGACCCAGTACTTC
CDR3: CASSQVPGPETQYF
size: few
D: -
J: TRBJ2-5
V: TRBV4-1

DNA: TGCAGCGTTCCCGGGACACCGAACACCGGGGAGCTGTTTTTT
CDR3: CSVPGTPNTGELFF
size: once
D: -
J: TRBJ2-2
V: TRBV29-1

DNA: TGTGCCAGCAGTTACTCGTTCGAAATGAGCAATGAGCAGTTCTTC
CDR3: CASSYSFEMSNEQFF
size: once
D: -
J: TRBJ2-1
V: TRBV6-5

DNA: TGCAGCGTAACCACAGATACGCAGTATTTT
CDR3: CSVTTDTQYF
size: many
D: -
J: TRBJ2-3
V: TRBV29-1

DNA: TGTGCCAGCAGCCCGGACTTCTATACGCAGTATTTT
CDR3: CASSPDFYTQYF
size: many
D: -
J: TRBJ2-3
V: TRBV5-5

DNA: TGCGCCAGCAGACAGGGGAGTGGCACTGAAGCTTTCTTT
CDR3: CASRQGSGTEAFF
size: few
D: TRBD1
J: TRBJ1-1
V: TRBV4-1

DNA: TGTGCCAGCAGTGAATTGGACAGGGACTCCTACGAGCAGTACTTC
CDR3: CASSELDRDSYEQYF
size: -
D: TRBD1
J: TRBJ2-7
V: TRBV2

DNA: TGTGCCAGCAGCCGGTTACAGGGAAAAGGAAGGAATGAGCAGTTCTTC
CDR3: CASSRLQGKGRNEQFF
size: few
D: -
J: TRBJ2-1
V: TRBV11-2

DNA: TGTGCCAGCAGTTGGACAGCCAGCACAGATACGCAGTATTTT
CDR3: CASSWTASTDTQYF
size: many
D: -
J: TRBJ2-3
V: TRBV12-3/TRBV12-4

DNA: TGTGCCAGCAGTCCAACAGCCACCGGGGAGCTGTTTTTT
CDR3: CASSPTATGELFF
size: -
D: -
J: TRBJ2-2
V: TRBV28

DNA: TGTGCCACCAGCAGAGATTTCGGGGTTCAAGAGACCCAGTACTTC
CDR3: CATSRDFGVQETQYF
size: -
D: -
J: TRBJ2-5
V: TRBV15

DNA: TGTGCCAGCAGTTTAGGGGCAGAGGGCTACACCTTC
CDR3: CASSLGAEGYTF
size: -
D: -
J: TRBJ1-2
V: TRBV12-3/TRBV12-4

DNA: TGTGCCAGTAGTATAGGGGGCGGATTCACAGATACGCAGTATTTT
CDR3: CASSIGGGFTDTQYF
size: -
D: -
J: TRBJ2-3
V: TRBV19

DNA: TGTGCCAGCAGCGACTTGACAGGGGGTGGAACAGATACGCAGTATTTT
CDR3: CASSDLTGGGTDTQYF
size: -
D: TRBD1
J: TRBJ2-3
V: TRBV11-2

DNA: TGTGCCAGCAGTCCCAGGGAGGTCAAAAACATTCAGTACTTC
CDR3: CASSPREVKNIQYF
size: -
D: -
J: TRBJ2-4
V: TRBV12-3/TRBV12-4

DNA: TGTGCCAGCAGCCAAGGGTTGTTGAGCACAGATACGCAGTATTTT
CDR3: CASSQGLLSTDTQYF
size: few
D: -
J: TRBJ2-3
V: TRBV14

DNA: TGTGCCAGCAGCCAGGGACAGGGAGTTCGCGGGGAGCTGTTTTTT
CDR3: CASSQGQGVRGELFF
size: few
D: TRBD1
J: TRBJ2-2
V: TRBV6-1

DNA: TGTGCCAGCAGTTTACAGGGGTACTCCTACGAGCAGTACTTC
CDR3: CASSLQGYSYEQYF
size: -
D: -
J: TRBJ2-7
V: TRBV12-3/TRBV12-4

DNA: TGTGCTAGTGGTTTGGATCGTAGGGCGGAGACCCAGTACTTC
CDR3: CASGLDRRAETQYF
size: -
D: -
J: TRBJ2-5
V: TRBV12-5

DNA: TGTGCCAGCAGCTTAGCGCGACAGGGAACCTACACAGATACGCAGTATTTT
CDR3: CASSLARQGTYTDTQYF
size: -
D: TRBD1
J: TRBJ2-3
V: TRBV7-2

DNA: TGCGCCAGCTCAGGGGGACAGCACTACGAGCAGTACTTC
CDR3: CASSGGQHYEQYF
size: few
D: TRBD1
J: TRBJ2-7
V: TRBV5-1

DNA: TGTGCCAGCAGCTTCTCTGAGCAGTTCTTC
CDR3: CASSFSEQFF
size: -
D: -
J: TRBJ2-1
V: TRBV7-9

DNA: TGTGCCAGCAGGGACCGGAGCTACGAGCAGTACTTC
CDR3: CASRDRSYEQYF
size: -
D: -
J: TRBJ2-7
V: TRBV7-9

DNA: TGTGCCACCGGGCGGGGGGGGCCAGATACGCAGTATTTT
CDR3: CATGRGGPDTQYF
size: once
D: TRBD2
J: TRBJ2-3
V: TRBV15

DNA: TGTGCCAGCAGCTTATTTGGGGGTTCTACCTACGAGCAGTACTTC
CDR3: CASSLFGGSTYEQYF
size: -
D: -
J: TRBJ2-7
V: TRBV7-3

DNA: TGCGCCAGCAGCCCGGACAGGGAGGGCACCGGGGAGCTGTTTTTT
CDR3: CASSPDREGTGELFF
size: -
D: -
J: TRBJ2-2
V: TRBV5-1

DNA: TGTGCCAGCAGCCCGATAGGGCCCAATCAGCCCCAGCATTTT
CDR3: CASSPIGPNQPQHF
size: -
D: -
J: TRBJ1-5
V: TRBV12-3/TRBV12-4

DNA: TGCAGTGCTAGAGGTTATAGCGGGGGAATTGGCACAGATACGCAGTATTTT
CDR3: CSARGYSGGIGTDTQYF
size: -
D: TRBD2
J: TRBJ2-3
V: TRBV20-1

DNA: TGTGCCTGGAGTGACCTCGGGGCGGGCTCCACCGGGGAGCTGTTTTTT
CDR3: CAWSDLGAGSTGELFF
size: -
D: -
J: TRBJ2-2
V: TRBV30

DNA: TGTGCCAGCAGCATAAGGACAGGGGGCAATGAGCAGTTCTTC
CDR3: CASSIRTGGNEQFF
size: few
D: TRBD1
J: TRBJ2-1
V: TRBV6-1

DNA: TGTGCCACCGGGGGGGGGGCTTCAGATACGCAGTATTTT
CDR3: CATGGGASDTQYF
size: -
D: TRBD2
J: TRBJ2-3
V: TRBV12-3/TRBV12-4

DNA: TGTGCCAGCAGTTCGGACAGGGGAAGGGATGAAAAACTGTTTTTT
CDR3: CASSSDRGRDEKLFF
size: -
D: TRBD1
J: TRBJ1-4
V: TRBV28

DNA: TGTGCCAGCACCGCGACAGGGACGATCTCCTACGAGCAGTACTTC
CDR3: CASTATGTISYEQYF
size: -
D: TRBD1
J: TRBJ2-7
V: TRBV2

DNA: TGTGCCAGCAGCTTAGGGGACAGGGGTGGGAATGAGCAGTTCTTC
CDR3: CASSLGDRGGNEQFF
size: -
D: TRBD1
J: TRBJ2-1
V: TRBV7-6

DNA: TGTGCCAGCAGCTTAGCCCCGACAGGGAAGGGGGAGACCCAGTACTTC
CDR3: CASSLAPTGKGETQYF
size: -
D: TRBD1
J: TRBJ2-5
V: TRBV7-9

DNA: TGTGCCAGCAGTTTATCCCTCAGGCAGACCAACGTCCTGACTTTC
CDR3: CASSLSLRQTNVLTF
size: -
D: -
J: TRBJ2-6
V: TRBV27

DNA: TGTGCCAGCAGCGTAGCTGAGGGTGAGCAGTTCTTC
CDR3: CASSVAEGEQFF
size: -
D: -
J: TRBJ2-1
V: TRBV9

DNA: TGTGCCAGCAGGGACAGGCTGTTCAATGAGCAGTTCTTC
CDR3: CASRDRLFNEQFF
size: few
D: TRBD1
J: TRBJ2-1
V: TRBV2

DNA: TGTGCCAGCATCTCGTCTAGCGGGGGCTCCTACGAGCAGTACTTC
CDR3: CASISSSGGSYEQYF
size: -
D: TRBD2
J: TRBJ2-7
V: TRBV12-3/TRBV12-4

DNA: TGTGCCAGCAGCCCTCCGGGTAAAAGGACCGGGGAGCTGTTTTTT
CDR3: CASSPPGKRTGELFF
size: -
D: -
J: TRBJ2-2
V: TRBV7-9

DNA: TGCGCCAGCAGCTCGATTGGGGGGCCGCTTGGGTACGAGCAGTACTTC
CDR3: CASSSIGGPLGYEQYF
size: -
D: -
J: TRBJ2-7
V: TRBV5-1

DNA: TGTGCCAGCAGCTTTTTCCCGGGGGGCAGCTCCTACAATGAGCAGTTCTTC
CDR3: CASSFFPGGSSYNEQFF
size: -
D: -
J: TRBJ2-1
V: TRBV11-2